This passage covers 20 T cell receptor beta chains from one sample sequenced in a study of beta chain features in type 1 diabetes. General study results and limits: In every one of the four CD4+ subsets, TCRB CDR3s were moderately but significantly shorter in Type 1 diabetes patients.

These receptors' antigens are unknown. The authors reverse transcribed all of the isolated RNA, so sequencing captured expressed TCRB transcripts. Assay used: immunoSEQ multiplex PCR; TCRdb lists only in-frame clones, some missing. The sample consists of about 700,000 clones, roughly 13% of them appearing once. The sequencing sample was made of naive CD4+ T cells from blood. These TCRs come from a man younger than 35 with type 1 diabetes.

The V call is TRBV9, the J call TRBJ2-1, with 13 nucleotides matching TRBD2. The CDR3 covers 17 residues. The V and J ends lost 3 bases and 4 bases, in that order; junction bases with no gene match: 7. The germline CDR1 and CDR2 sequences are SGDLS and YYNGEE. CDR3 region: CASSARPLAGGYNEQFF. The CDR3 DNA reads TGTGCCAGCAGCGCCCGACCACTAGCGGGGGGGTACAATGAGCAGTTCTTC.

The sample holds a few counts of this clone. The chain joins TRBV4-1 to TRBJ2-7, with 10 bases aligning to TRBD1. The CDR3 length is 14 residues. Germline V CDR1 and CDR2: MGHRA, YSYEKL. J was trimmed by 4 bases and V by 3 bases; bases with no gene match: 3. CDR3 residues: CASSHRDRGYEQYF. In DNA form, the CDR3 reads TGCGCCAGCAGCCACCGGGACAGGGGTTACGAGCAGTACTTC.

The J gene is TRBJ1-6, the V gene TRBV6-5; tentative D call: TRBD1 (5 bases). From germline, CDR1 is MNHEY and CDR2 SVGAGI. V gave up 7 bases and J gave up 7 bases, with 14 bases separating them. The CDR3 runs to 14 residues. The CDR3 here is CASTGVGMNSPLHF. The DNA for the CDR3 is TGTGCCAGCACGGGGGTCGGCATGAATTCACCCCTCCACTTT.

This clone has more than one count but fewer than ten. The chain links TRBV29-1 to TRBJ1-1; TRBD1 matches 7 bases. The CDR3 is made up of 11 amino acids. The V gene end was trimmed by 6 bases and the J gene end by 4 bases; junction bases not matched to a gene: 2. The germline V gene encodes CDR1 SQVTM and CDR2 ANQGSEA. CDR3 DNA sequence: TGCAGCGTCGGGACAGCCACTGAAGCTTTCTTT. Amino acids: CSVGTATEAFF.

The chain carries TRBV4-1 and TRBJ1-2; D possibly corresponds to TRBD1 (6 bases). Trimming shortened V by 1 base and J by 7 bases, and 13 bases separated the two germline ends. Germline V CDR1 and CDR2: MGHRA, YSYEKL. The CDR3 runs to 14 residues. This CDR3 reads CASSQGGGRSGYTF. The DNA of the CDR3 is TGCGCCAGCAGCCAAGGAGGGGGGCGGAGTGGCTACACCTTC.

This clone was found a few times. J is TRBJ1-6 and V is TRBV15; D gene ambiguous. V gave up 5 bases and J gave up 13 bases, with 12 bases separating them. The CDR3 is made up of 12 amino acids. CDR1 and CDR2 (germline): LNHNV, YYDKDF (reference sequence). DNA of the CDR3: TGTGCCACCAGCGCACCCGCGGTTCCCCTCCACTTT. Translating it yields CATSAPAVPLHF. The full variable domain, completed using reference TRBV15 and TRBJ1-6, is DAMVIQNPRYQVTQFGKPVTLSCSQTLNHNVMYWYQQKSSQAPKLLFHYYDKDFNNEADTPDNFQSRRPNTSFCFLDIRSPGLGDTAMYLCATSAPAVPLHFGNGTRLTVT.

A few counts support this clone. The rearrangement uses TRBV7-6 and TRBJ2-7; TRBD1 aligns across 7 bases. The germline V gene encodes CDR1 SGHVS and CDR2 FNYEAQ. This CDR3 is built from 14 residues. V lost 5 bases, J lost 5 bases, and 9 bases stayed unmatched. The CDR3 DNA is TGTGCCAGCAGCCCACAGGGGCCATGGGACGAGCAGTACTTC. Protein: CASSPQGPWDEQYF.

CDR3 sequence: CASSSGQGIKLFF. The CDR3 nucleotides are TGTGCCAGCAGTTCAGGACAGGGTATAAAGCTGTTTTTT. The V gene is TRBV6-5, the J gene TRBJ2-2; TRBD1 agrees at 8 bases. V shed 4 bases and J 12 bases; nucleotides not matched to a gene: 7. The germline gives CDR1 MNHEY, CDR2 SVGAGI. The CDR3 loop spans 13 amino acids.

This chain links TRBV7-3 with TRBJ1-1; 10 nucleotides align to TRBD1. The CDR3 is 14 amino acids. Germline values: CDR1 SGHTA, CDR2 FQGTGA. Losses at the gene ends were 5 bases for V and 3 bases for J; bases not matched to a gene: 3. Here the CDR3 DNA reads TGTGCCAGCAGCCCGACAGGGGGCTACACTGAAGCTTTCTTT. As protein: CASSPTGGYTEAFF.

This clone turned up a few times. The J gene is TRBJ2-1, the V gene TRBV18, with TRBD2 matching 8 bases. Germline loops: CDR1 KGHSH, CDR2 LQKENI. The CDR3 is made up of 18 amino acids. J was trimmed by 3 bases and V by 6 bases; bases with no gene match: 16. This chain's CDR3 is CASSPMISSGGHYNEQFF. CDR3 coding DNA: TGTGCCAGCTCTCCCATGATCTCGAGCGGGGGACACTACAATGAGCAGTTCTTC.

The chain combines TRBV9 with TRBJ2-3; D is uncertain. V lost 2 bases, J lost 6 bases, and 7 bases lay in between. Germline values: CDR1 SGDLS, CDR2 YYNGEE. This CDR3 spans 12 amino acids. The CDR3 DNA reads TGTGCCAGCAGCGTGGGCTGGGATACGCAGTATTTT. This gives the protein CASSVGWDTQYF.

CDR3 region: CAISDGAGDTQYF. CDR3 DNA: TGTGCCATCAGTGATGGGGCCGGGGATACGCAGTATTTT. The gene calls are TRBV10-3 and TRBJ2-3; maybe TRBD1 (5 bases). V lost 3 bases and J lost 6, with 10 bases in between. The CDR3 totals 13 residues. From germline, CDR1 is ENHRY and CDR2 SYGVKD.

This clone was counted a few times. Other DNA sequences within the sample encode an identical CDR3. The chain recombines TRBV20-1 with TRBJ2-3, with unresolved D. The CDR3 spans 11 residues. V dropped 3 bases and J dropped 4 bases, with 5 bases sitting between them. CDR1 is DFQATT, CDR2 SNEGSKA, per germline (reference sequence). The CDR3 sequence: CSARLADTQYF. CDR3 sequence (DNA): TGCAGTGCTAGGCTAGCAGATACGCAGTATTTT.

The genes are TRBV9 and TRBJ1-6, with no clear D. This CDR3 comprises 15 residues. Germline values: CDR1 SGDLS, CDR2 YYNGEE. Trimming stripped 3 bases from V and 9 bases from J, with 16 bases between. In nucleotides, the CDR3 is TGTGCCAGCAGCGAGCGGGGAACGGGTAGTTCACCCCTCCACTTT. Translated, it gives CASSERGTGSSPLHF.

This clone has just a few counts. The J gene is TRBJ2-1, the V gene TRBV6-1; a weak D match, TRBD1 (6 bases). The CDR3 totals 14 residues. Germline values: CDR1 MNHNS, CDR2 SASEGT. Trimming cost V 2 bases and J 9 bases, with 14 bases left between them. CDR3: CASSESTGWSEQFF. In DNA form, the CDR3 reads TGTGCCAGCAGTGAATCAACAGGGTGGAGTGAGCAGTTCTTC.

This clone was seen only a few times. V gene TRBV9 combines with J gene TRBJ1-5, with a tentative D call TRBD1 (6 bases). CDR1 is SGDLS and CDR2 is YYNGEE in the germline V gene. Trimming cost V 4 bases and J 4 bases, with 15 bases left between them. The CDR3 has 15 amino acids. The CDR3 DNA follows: TGTGCCAGCAGCTCCGGGGGGGGGCATAATCAGCCCCAGCATTTT. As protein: CASSSGGGHNQPQHF.

CDR3 sequence reads: CASSDGGPTGIRSSYEQYF. The DNA of the CDR3 is TGTGCCAGCAGTGATGGGGGCCCTACAGGGATCCGTAGCTCCTACGAGCAGTACTTC. V gene TRBV2 combines with J gene TRBJ2-7; perhaps TRBD1 as D (6 bases). V was pared by 3 bases and J by 0 bases, with 24 bases between. Germline V gene lookup returns CDR1 SNHLY and CDR2 FYNNEI. This CDR3 spans 19 amino acids.

In nucleotides, the CDR3 is TGTGCCAGCAGTGTACCCCAACTCAGCGGGGGGGTCCGAGATACGCAGTATTTT. Protein sequence: CASSVPQLSGGVRDTQYF. This chain links TRBV2 with TRBJ2-3; 10 positions match TRBD2. CDR3 size: 18 residues. The ends lost 4 bases at V and 5 bases at J; junction bases unmatched: 15. From germline, CDR1 is SNHLY and CDR2 FYNNEI.

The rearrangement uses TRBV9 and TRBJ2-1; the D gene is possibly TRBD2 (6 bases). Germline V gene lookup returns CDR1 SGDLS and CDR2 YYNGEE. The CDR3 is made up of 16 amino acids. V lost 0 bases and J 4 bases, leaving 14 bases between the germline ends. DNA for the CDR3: TGTGCCAGCAGCGTAGTAGGTAGCGGATCTTACAATGAGCAGTTCTTC. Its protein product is CASSVVGSGSYNEQFF.

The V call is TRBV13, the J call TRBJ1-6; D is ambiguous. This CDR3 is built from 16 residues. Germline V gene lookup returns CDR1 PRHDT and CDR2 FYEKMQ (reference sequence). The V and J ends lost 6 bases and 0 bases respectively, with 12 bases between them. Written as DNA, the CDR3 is TGTGCCAGCAGGTCTACCCAACCCTCCTATAATTCACCCCTCCACTTT. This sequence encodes CASRSTQPSYNSPLHF.